Listed below are T cell receptor beta chains from one sample, sequenced in a study of T cell responses to AZD1222 COVID-19 vaccine. Method: immunoSEQ multiplex PCR; TCRdb's copy keeps in-frame clones and lacks some. The table lists about 120,000 clones, under 90% of them singletons. Sequencing used peripheral blood, obtained on day 0 of AZD1222 vaccination. The receptors here all came from an adult in good health. Both conserved end residues are part of each CDR3. A D gene is named only where the DNA matches it firmly. Part of the rows lack a size; the others show once, few, many or a class for expanded clones.

abundance: -
d_gene: -
v_gene: TRBV18
j_gene: TRBJ2-5
CDR3aa: CASSPAAPSAQYF
CDR3nt: TGTGCCAGCTCACCGGCGGCCCCAAGTGCCCAGTACTTC

abundance: -
d_gene: -
v_gene: TRBV5-1
j_gene: TRBJ2-1
CDR3aa: CASSLGQSSYNEQFF
CDR3nt: TGCGCCAGCAGCTTGGGGCAGAGCTCCTACAATGAGCAGTTCTTC

abundance: -
d_gene: -
v_gene: TRBV19
j_gene: TRBJ1-6
CDR3aa: CASSIGAGTRNSPLHF
CDR3nt: TGTGCCAGTAGTATAGGGGCAGGAACAAGGAATTCACCCCTCCACTTT

abundance: -
d_gene: -
v_gene: TRBV30
j_gene: TRBJ2-5
CDR3aa: CAWGGLTQGTQYF
CDR3nt: TGTGCCTGGGGGGGGCTGACCCAGGGGACCCAGTACTTC

abundance: -
d_gene: -
v_gene: TRBV5-1
j_gene: TRBJ1-2
CDR3aa: CASSLLAETYGYTF
CDR3nt: TGCGCCAGCAGCTTACTGGCGGAGACGTATGGCTACACCTTC

abundance: -
d_gene: -
v_gene: TRBV19
j_gene: TRBJ1-3
CDR3aa: CASTFGTFGNTIYF
CDR3nt: TGTGCCAGTACCTTCGGGACATTTGGAAACACCATATATTTT

abundance: -
d_gene: TRBD1
v_gene: TRBV6-5
j_gene: TRBJ2-7
CDR3aa: CASSLSTGPYEQYF
CDR3nt: TGTGCCAGCAGTTTATCGACAGGGCCCTACGAGCAGTACTTC

abundance: -
d_gene: TRBD2
v_gene: TRBV5-1
j_gene: TRBJ2-2
CDR3aa: CASSLVLAGAGELFF
CDR3nt: TGCGCCAGCAGCTTGGTCCTAGCGGGAGCCGGGGAGCTGTTTTTT

abundance: -
d_gene: TRBD1
v_gene: TRBV15
j_gene: TRBJ1-5
CDR3aa: CATSRMGTGANNQPQHF
CDR3nt: TGTGCCACCAGCAGGATGGGGACAGGGGCAAACAATCAGCCCCAGCATTTT

abundance: -
d_gene: TRBD2
v_gene: TRBV24-1
j_gene: TRBJ2-2
CDR3aa: CATSDPSGSNTGELFF
CDR3nt: TGTGCCACCAGTGACCCTAGCGGTTCGAACACCGGGGAGCTGTTTTTT

abundance: -
d_gene: TRBD2
v_gene: TRBV7-9
j_gene: TRBJ2-7
CDR3aa: CASSPPRLAGGSYEQYF
CDR3nt: TGTGCCAGCAGCCCTCCTCGACTAGCGGGGGGCTCCTACGAGCAGTACTTC

abundance: once
d_gene: -
v_gene: TRBV19
j_gene: TRBJ1-1
CDR3aa: CASSISTPNTEAFF
CDR3nt: TGTGCCAGTAGTATATCCACGCCGAACACTGAAGCTTTCTTT

abundance: -
d_gene: -
v_gene: TRBV29-1
j_gene: TRBJ2-1
CDR3aa: CSVEPGPYNEQFF
CDR3nt: TGCAGCGTTGAACCGGGGCCCTACAATGAGCAGTTCTTC

abundance: few
d_gene: TRBD2
v_gene: TRBV11-2
j_gene: TRBJ2-7
CDR3aa: CASSLGGASGVYEQYF
CDR3nt: TGTGCCAGCAGCTTAGGTGGGGCTAGCGGAGTCTACGAGCAGTACTTC

abundance: -
d_gene: TRBD2
v_gene: TRBV5-1
j_gene: TRBJ2-1
CDR3aa: CASSLVSLLAGRWEQFF
CDR3nt: TGCGCCAGCAGCTTGGTTTCCCTCCTAGCGGGACGATGGGAGCAGTTCTTC

abundance: -
d_gene: TRBD1
v_gene: TRBV4-2
j_gene: TRBJ2-6
CDR3aa: CASSQAQGALGANVLTF
CDR3nt: TGTGCCAGCAGCCAAGCCCAGGGGGCGCTTGGGGCCAACGTCCTGACTTTC

abundance: -
d_gene: TRBD2
v_gene: TRBV19
j_gene: TRBJ2-3
CDR3aa: CASSIPSGRAGGTDTQYF
CDR3nt: TGTGCCAGTAGTATCCCCAGCGGGAGGGCCGGGGGCACAGATACGCAGTATTTT

abundance: -
d_gene: TRBD1
v_gene: TRBV7-8
j_gene: TRBJ2-4
CDR3aa: CASSSHRGRENIQYF
CDR3nt: TGTGCCAGCAGCTCGCACAGGGGGCGGGAAAACATTCAGTACTTC

abundance: -
d_gene: -
v_gene: TRBV25-1
j_gene: TRBJ1-6
CDR3aa: CASSGRRDNNSPLHF
CDR3nt: TGTGCCAGCAGTGGCCGCCGGGACAATAATTCACCCCTCCACTTT

abundance: medium-sized
d_gene: -
v_gene: TRBV30
j_gene: TRBJ2-1
CDR3aa: CAWMGAGRYNEQFF
CDR3nt: TGTGCCTGGATGGGAGCGGGCCGCTACAATGAGCAGTTCTTC

abundance: few
d_gene: -
v_gene: TRBV11-3
j_gene: TRBJ2-7
CDR3aa: CASSLEGDRSYEQYF
CDR3nt: TGTGCCAGCAGCTTAGAAGGGGACCGCTCCTACGAGCAGTACTTC

abundance: once
d_gene: TRBD1
v_gene: TRBV28
j_gene: TRBJ1-3
CDR3aa: CASGVDRAGNTIYF
CDR3nt: TGTGCCAGCGGAGTCGACAGGGCTGGAAACACCATATATTTT

abundance: once
d_gene: -
v_gene: TRBV6-5
j_gene: TRBJ2-3
CDR3aa: CASSTGTPRLDTQYF
CDR3nt: TGTGCCAGCAGTACCGGGACTCCGAGGCTAGATACGCAGTATTTT

abundance: -
d_gene: -
v_gene: TRBV12-3/TRBV12-4
j_gene: TRBJ1-1
CDR3aa: CASSFGGGTEAFF
CDR3nt: TGTGCCAGCAGTTTTGGAGGCGGCACTGAAGCTTTCTTT

abundance: few
d_gene: TRBD1
v_gene: TRBV9
j_gene: TRBJ2-5
CDR3aa: CASSPQTGETQYF
CDR3nt: TGTGCCAGCAGCCCCCAGACAGGGGAGACCCAGTACTTC

abundance: -
d_gene: -
v_gene: TRBV2
j_gene: TRBJ2-2
CDR3aa: CASRDQGIGELFF
CDR3nt: TGTGCCAGCAGAGACCAGGGGATTGGAGAGCTGTTTTTT

abundance: -
d_gene: TRBD1
v_gene: TRBV27
j_gene: TRBJ1-5
CDR3aa: CASSRNRGQPQHF
CDR3nt: TGTGCCAGCAGTCGGAACAGGGGACAGCCCCAGCATTTT

abundance: -
d_gene: -
v_gene: TRBV28
j_gene: TRBJ1-2
CDR3aa: CASGLGASSYGYTF
CDR3nt: TGTGCCAGCGGTCTCGGGGCCTCGAGCTATGGCTACACCTTC

abundance: -
d_gene: TRBD2
v_gene: TRBV6-5
j_gene: TRBJ2-7
CDR3aa: CASSTSGSYEQYF
CDR3nt: TGTGCCAGCAGCACTAGCGGGAGCTACGAGCAGTACTTC

abundance: few
d_gene: -
v_gene: TRBV18
j_gene: TRBJ2-7
CDR3aa: CASSPDRSYEQYF
CDR3nt: TGTGCCAGCTCACCCGACAGATCCTACGAGCAGTACTTC

abundance: -
d_gene: TRBD1
v_gene: TRBV7-2
j_gene: TRBJ2-5
CDR3aa: CASSSDRVQETQYF
CDR3nt: TGTGCCAGCAGCTCGGACAGGGTTCAAGAGACCCAGTACTTC

abundance: -
d_gene: -
v_gene: TRBV7-9
j_gene: TRBJ1-6
CDR3aa: CASSLGRPGLSPLHF
CDR3nt: TGTGCCAGCAGCTTAGGCCGACCGGGACTTTCACCCCTCCACTTT

abundance: -
d_gene: -
v_gene: TRBV27
j_gene: TRBJ1-1
CDR3aa: CASSPGQNTEAFF
CDR3nt: TGTGCCAGCAGTCCGGGACAGAACACTGAAGCTTTCTTT

abundance: -
d_gene: -
v_gene: TRBV2
j_gene: TRBJ2-7
CDR3aa: CASRRTAFFYEQYF
CDR3nt: TGTGCCAGCAGAAGGACAGCCTTCTTCTACGAGCAGTACTTC

abundance: -
d_gene: TRBD1
v_gene: TRBV19
j_gene: TRBJ2-5
CDR3aa: CASSPFWTGGRETQYF
CDR3nt: TGTGCCAGTAGTCCATTCTGGACAGGGGGTAGGGAGACCCAGTACTTC

abundance: -
d_gene: TRBD2
v_gene: TRBV2
j_gene: TRBJ2-7
CDR3aa: CASSVTSGSSYEQYF
CDR3nt: TGTGCCAGCAGTGTCACTAGCGGATCCTCCTACGAGCAGTACTTC

abundance: -
d_gene: -
v_gene: TRBV6-1
j_gene: TRBJ2-1
CDR3aa: CASSEDDGSYNEQFF
CDR3nt: TGTGCCAGCAGTGAAGACGACGGGAGCTACAATGAGCAGTTCTTC

abundance: -
d_gene: TRBD2
v_gene: TRBV3-1/TRBV3-2
j_gene: TRBJ2-2
CDR3aa: CASSLSSGSVTGELFF
CDR3nt: TGTGCCAGCAGCCTGTCTAGCGGGAGCGTCACCGGGGAGCTGTTTTTT

abundance: -
d_gene: TRBD1
v_gene: TRBV7-8
j_gene: TRBJ2-5
CDR3aa: CASSSIDRGVGETQYF
CDR3nt: TGTGCCAGCAGCTCGATCGACAGGGGCGTGGGGGAGACCCAGTACTTC

abundance: -
d_gene: TRBD1
v_gene: TRBV5-1
j_gene: TRBJ1-1
CDR3aa: CASSPQGEHTEAFF
CDR3nt: TGCGCCAGCAGTCCACAGGGGGAGCACACTGAAGCTTTCTTT

abundance: -
d_gene: TRBD2
v_gene: TRBV4-1
j_gene: TRBJ2-1
CDR3aa: CASRGAGGLYNEQFF
CDR3nt: TGCGCCAGCAGAGGGGCGGGAGGGCTCTACAATGAGCAGTTCTTC

abundance: -
d_gene: -
v_gene: TRBV11-2
j_gene: TRBJ2-6
CDR3aa: CASSSFSSGANVLTF
CDR3nt: TGTGCCAGCAGTTCTTTCAGCTCTGGGGCCAACGTCCTGACTTTC

abundance: -
d_gene: -
v_gene: TRBV5-6
j_gene: TRBJ2-1
CDR3aa: CASSLADRTVYNEQFF
CDR3nt: TGTGCCAGCAGCTTGGCCGATCGGACGGTCTACAATGAGCAGTTCTTC

abundance: -
d_gene: -
v_gene: TRBV12-3/TRBV12-4
j_gene: TRBJ1-5
CDR3aa: CASSGNRNQPQHF
CDR3nt: TGTGCCAGCAGTGGGAACAGGAATCAGCCCCAGCATTTT

abundance: -
d_gene: -
v_gene: TRBV19
j_gene: TRBJ2-2
CDR3aa: CASSMFQNSAGELFF
CDR3nt: TGTGCCAGTAGTATGTTTCAGAATTCGGCCGGGGAGCTGTTTTTT

abundance: -
d_gene: -
v_gene: TRBV7-8
j_gene: TRBJ2-1
CDR3aa: CASSLAVFGRTYNEQFF
CDR3nt: TGTGCCAGCAGCTTAGCCGTTTTTGGTAGGACCTACAATGAGCAGTTCTTC

abundance: -
d_gene: -
v_gene: TRBV7-6
j_gene: TRBJ2-1
CDR3aa: CASSLLNGGYNEQFF
CDR3nt: TGTGCCAGCAGCTTACTCAACGGGGGATACAATGAGCAGTTCTTC

abundance: -
d_gene: -
v_gene: TRBV25-1
j_gene: TRBJ2-3
CDR3aa: CASRVGGGRSTDTQYF
CDR3nt: TGTGCCAGCAGGGTCGGAGGGGGCCGCAGCACAGATACGCAGTATTTT

abundance: -
d_gene: -
v_gene: TRBV20-1
j_gene: TRBJ1-2
CDR3aa: CIRRDDSGYTF
CDR3nt: TGCATCCGCCGGGACGATAGTGGCTACACCTTC

abundance: -
d_gene: TRBD1
v_gene: TRBV6-4
j_gene: TRBJ1-5
CDR3aa: CASSARQGGNQPQHF
CDR3nt: TGTGCCAGCAGTGCACGACAGGGTGGAAATCAGCCCCAGCATTTT

abundance: -
d_gene: -
v_gene: TRBV30
j_gene: TRBJ1-5
CDR3aa: CAWSVGARGNQPQHF
CDR3nt: TGTGCCTGGAGTGTGGGGGCGCGTGGCAATCAGCCCCAGCATTTT

abundance: few
d_gene: -
v_gene: TRBV28
j_gene: TRBJ2-1
CDR3aa: CASSWSGTRSGEQFF
CDR3nt: TGTGCCAGCAGTTGGAGCGGCACACGCAGCGGTGAGCAGTTCTTC

abundance: -
d_gene: -
v_gene: TRBV6-1
j_gene: TRBJ2-7
CDR3aa: CASSVSGGGISYEQYF
CDR3nt: TGTGCCAGCAGTGTGAGCGGAGGGGGAATCTCCTACGAGCAGTACTTC

abundance: -
d_gene: -
v_gene: TRBV7-9
j_gene: TRBJ2-7
CDR3aa: CASSSDTNNSYEQYF
CDR3nt: TGTGCCAGCAGCTCCGACACGAACAACTCCTACGAGCAGTACTTC

abundance: -
d_gene: -
v_gene: TRBV14
j_gene: TRBJ1-5
CDR3aa: CASSRGGQPQHF
CDR3nt: TGTGCCAGCAGCCGCGGGGGGCAGCCCCAGCATTTT